A selection of T cell receptor beta chains follows, all from one sample in a study of identifying expanded T cells in peripheral blood. Data came from immunoSEQ multiplex PCR; TCRdb stores just in-frame clones and leaves some out. Of 80,000 to 90,000 clones listed, around 91% are singletons. Sequencing used blood. Every receptor here comes from a person aged 18 to 75 in good health. Each CDR3 is given with its conserved first and last residue. The order of the fields is clone size, J gene, D gene, V gene, CDR3 DNA, CDR3 protein. D genes are given only for firm matches. Clone size is stated in some rows and not others, as once, few, many or a class when expanded.

clone_size: .; j_call: TRBJ2-5; d_call: .; v_call: TRBV18; cdr3_nt: TGTGCCAGCTCATCCCCTAAGGAGACCCAGTACTTC; cdr3_aa: CASSSPKETQYF
clone_size: .; j_call: TRBJ1-1; d_call: .; v_call: TRBV9; cdr3_nt: TGTGCCAGCAGCCGGGGTTCGGCTAGCGGGGGGACTGAAGCTTTCTTT; cdr3_aa: CASSRGSASGGTEAFF
clone_size: once; j_call: TRBJ2-3; d_call: .; v_call: TRBV5-6; cdr3_nt: TGTGCCAGCAGCTTGCCCTCGAGTCGTCCAGATACGCAGTATTTT; cdr3_aa: CASSLPSSRPDTQYF
clone_size: .; j_call: TRBJ2-1; d_call: TRBD2; v_call: TRBV4-3; cdr3_nt: TGCGCCAGCAGCCATCTTAGCGGGCGAGGCCCCTACAATGAGCAGTTCTTC; cdr3_aa: CASSHLSGRGPYNEQFF
clone_size: .; j_call: TRBJ2-3; d_call: .; v_call: TRBV6-4; cdr3_nt: TGTGCCAGCAGTGGGACCCACACAGATACGCAGTATTTT; cdr3_aa: CASSGTHTDTQYF
clone_size: many; j_call: TRBJ1-5; d_call: .; v_call: TRBV15; cdr3_nt: TGTGCCACCAGCGTTGATTATAGCAATCAGCCCCAGCATTTT; cdr3_aa: CATSVDYSNQPQHF
clone_size: .; j_call: TRBJ2-7; d_call: .; v_call: TRBV5-1; cdr3_nt: TGCGCCAGCAGCTTGGCCGACGCCAGCCCCTGGTACTTC; cdr3_aa: CASSLADASPWYF
clone_size: .; j_call: TRBJ2-1; d_call: TRBD2; v_call: TRBV6-1; cdr3_nt: TGTGCCAGCAGTGAGACTAGCGGGAAGTTTAAGTTCTTC; cdr3_aa: CASSETSGKFKFF
clone_size: .; j_call: TRBJ2-7; d_call: .; v_call: TRBV6-6; cdr3_nt: TGTGCCAGCAGTTACTCCAGGGAGGGGGGGTACGAGCAGTACTTC; cdr3_aa: CASSYSREGGYEQYF
clone_size: .; j_call: TRBJ1-2; d_call: TRBD1; v_call: TRBV28; cdr3_nt: TGTGCCAGCAGTCCCGGGACAGGGATACGCGGCTACACCTTC; cdr3_aa: CASSPGTGIRGYTF
clone_size: .; j_call: TRBJ2-1; d_call: .; v_call: TRBV7-9; cdr3_nt: TGTGCCAGCAGCTTTAACGGGAGAGAGCAGTTCTTC; cdr3_aa: CASSFNGREQFF
clone_size: once; j_call: TRBJ2-3; d_call: .; v_call: TRBV6-6; cdr3_nt: TGTGCCAGCAGTTTTGGCAGACCGGGCACAGATACGCAGTATTTT; cdr3_aa: CASSFGRPGTDTQYF
clone_size: .; j_call: TRBJ1-2; d_call: .; v_call: TRBV19; cdr3_nt: TGTGCCAGTACCTTGACGGGGTCCTATGGCTACACCTTC; cdr3_aa: CASTLTGSYGYTF
clone_size: .; j_call: TRBJ1-1; d_call: .; v_call: TRBV4-3; cdr3_nt: TGCGCCAGCAGCCAAGATAGTGTGAACACTGAAGCTTTCTTT; cdr3_aa: CASSQDSVNTEAFF
clone_size: few; j_call: TRBJ2-4; d_call: TRBD1; v_call: TRBV4-3; cdr3_nt: TGCGCCAGCAGCCAAGAGGTACAGGGGGGAGTTCAGTACTTC; cdr3_aa: CASSQEVQGGVQYF
clone_size: once; j_call: TRBJ2-2; d_call: .; v_call: TRBV5-6; cdr3_nt: TGTGCCAGCAGCAGAGACAAGAACACCGGGGAGCTGTTTTTT; cdr3_aa: CASSRDKNTGELFF
clone_size: .; j_call: TRBJ2-3; d_call: .; v_call: TRBV13; cdr3_nt: TGTGCCAGCAGCTTAGCTTTGTATCCGGGGGGCACAGATACGCAGTATTTT; cdr3_aa: CASSLALYPGGTDTQYF
clone_size: .; j_call: TRBJ2-2; d_call: TRBD2; v_call: TRBV4-1; cdr3_nt: TGCGCCAGCAGCCGCGGACTAGCGGGAGGGGCCGGGGAGCTGTTTTTT; cdr3_aa: CASSRGLAGGAGELFF
clone_size: .; j_call: TRBJ1-2; d_call: TRBD1; v_call: TRBV4-2; cdr3_nt: TGTGCCAGCAGCCAAGGGACAGGGGCCGACTATGGCTACACCTTC; cdr3_aa: CASSQGTGADYGYTF
clone_size: .; j_call: TRBJ2-2; d_call: .; v_call: TRBV9; cdr3_nt: TGTGCCAGCAGTACCCTGAGCACCGGGGAGCTGTTTTTT; cdr3_aa: CASSTLSTGELFF
clone_size: .; j_call: TRBJ1-6; d_call: .; v_call: TRBV19; cdr3_nt: TGTGCCAGTAGTAGGCACGGAGAGGGCGATTCACCCCTCCACTTT; cdr3_aa: CASSRHGEGDSPLHF
clone_size: once; j_call: TRBJ2-6; d_call: TRBD1; v_call: TRBV4-3; cdr3_nt: TGCGCCAGCAGCCAACCGTGGGACAGGGGGGATGGTGGGGCCAACGTCCTGACTTTC; cdr3_aa: CASSQPWDRGDGGANVLTF
clone_size: .; j_call: TRBJ1-5; d_call: .; v_call: TRBV11-2; cdr3_nt: TGTGCCAGCAGCTTAGGTTACGGAAGCAATCAGCCCCAGCATTTT; cdr3_aa: CASSLGYGSNQPQHF
clone_size: .; j_call: TRBJ2-7; d_call: TRBD2; v_call: TRBV2; cdr3_nt: TGTGCCAGCAAGGTAGCGGGGGGGACTTACGAGCAGTACTTC; cdr3_aa: CASKVAGGTYEQYF
clone_size: .; j_call: TRBJ2-7; d_call: .; v_call: TRBV6-6; cdr3_nt: TGTGCCAGCAGGACGAGGGGACAAATCTACGAGCAGTACTTC; cdr3_aa: CASRTRGQIYEQYF
clone_size: .; j_call: TRBJ2-7; d_call: TRBD1; v_call: TRBV18; cdr3_nt: TGTGCCAGCTCACCGGGACAGGGGGTAATCGGGCAGTACTTC; cdr3_aa: CASSPGQGVIGQYF
clone_size: .; j_call: TRBJ2-2; d_call: TRBD2; v_call: TRBV29-1; cdr3_nt: TGCAGCGTTAGACTAGCGGGAGCGGGGGAGCTGTTTTTT; cdr3_aa: CSVRLAGAGELFF
clone_size: .; j_call: TRBJ2-3; d_call: .; v_call: TRBV7-2; cdr3_nt: TGTGCCAGCAGCCCACTGGTAGATACGCAGTATTTT; cdr3_aa: CASSPLVDTQYF
clone_size: .; j_call: TRBJ2-3; d_call: .; v_call: TRBV7-9; cdr3_nt: TGTGCCAGCAGCCCCGCGTTTGGGGGGCAAGATACGCGGTATTTT; cdr3_aa: CASSPAFGGQDTRYF
clone_size: .; j_call: TRBJ1-2; d_call: .; v_call: TRBV21-1; cdr3_nt: TGTGCCAGCAGCAAATCGAGAGGGATGGTAGGCTACACCTTC; cdr3_aa: CASSKSRGMVGYTF
clone_size: once; j_call: TRBJ2-7; d_call: .; v_call: TRBV5-1; cdr3_nt: TGCGCCAGCAGCTTGGGGGCCGGGACCGAAACCTACGAGCAGTACTTC; cdr3_aa: CASSLGAGTETYEQYF
clone_size: .; j_call: TRBJ1-2; d_call: .; v_call: TRBV6-5; cdr3_nt: TGTGCCAGCAGTTACGGAGGGGGTAACTATGGCTACACCTTC; cdr3_aa: CASSYGGGNYGYTF
clone_size: .; j_call: TRBJ2-1; d_call: TRBD2; v_call: TRBV29-1; cdr3_nt: TGCAGCGTTGACGATCTAGCGGGCCGGGCGTACAATGAGCAGTTCTTC; cdr3_aa: CSVDDLAGRAYNEQFF
clone_size: .; j_call: TRBJ1-6; d_call: .; v_call: TRBV6-5; cdr3_nt: TGTGCCAGCAGGAGAGGGGGGTACTATAATTCACCCCTCCACTTT; cdr3_aa: CASRRGGYYNSPLHF
clone_size: .; j_call: TRBJ2-1; d_call: TRBD2; v_call: TRBV11-2; cdr3_nt: TGTGCCAGCAGCGCAACTAGCGGGAAGAGCAATGAGCAGTTCTTC; cdr3_aa: CASSATSGKSNEQFF
clone_size: once; j_call: TRBJ2-5; d_call: TRBD1; v_call: TRBV7-9; cdr3_nt: TGTGCCAGCAGCTCCTACAGGGGATCGGAGACCCAGTACTTC; cdr3_aa: CASSSYRGSETQYF
clone_size: few; j_call: TRBJ1-2; d_call: TRBD1; v_call: TRBV5-1; cdr3_nt: TGCGCCAGCAGCGAACAACAGGGGGGCTATGGCTACACCTTC; cdr3_aa: CASSEQQGGYGYTF
clone_size: .; j_call: TRBJ2-7; d_call: .; v_call: TRBV7-2; cdr3_nt: TGTGCCAGCAGCCGTCCCCCCACCTTGGCGGAGCAGTACTTC; cdr3_aa: CASSRPPTLAEQYF
clone_size: .; j_call: TRBJ1-5; d_call: .; v_call: TRBV6-6; cdr3_nt: TGTGCCAGCAGTTACAGTGTTGGCAGGGGAGGTCAGCCCCAGCATTTT; cdr3_aa: CASSYSVGRGGQPQHF
clone_size: .; j_call: TRBJ2-5; d_call: TRBD2; v_call: TRBV4-3; cdr3_nt: TGCGCCAGCAGCCAAGATCGGGGGGGCCAAGAGACCCAGTACTTC; cdr3_aa: CASSQDRGGQETQYF
clone_size: .; j_call: TRBJ2-6; d_call: .; v_call: TRBV2; cdr3_nt: TGTGCCAGCAGTGCGGACAGCTCTGGGGCCAACGTCCTGACTTTC; cdr3_aa: CASSADSSGANVLTF
clone_size: .; j_call: TRBJ1-1; d_call: .; v_call: TRBV29-1; cdr3_nt: TGCAGCGTTGAACAGGAACCGAACACTGAAGCTTTCTTT; cdr3_aa: CSVEQEPNTEAFF
clone_size: .; j_call: TRBJ2-3; d_call: TRBD2; v_call: TRBV29-1; cdr3_nt: TGCAGCGTCACTAGCGGGGGGCCCACAGATACGCAGTATTTT; cdr3_aa: CSVTSGGPTDTQYF
clone_size: .; j_call: TRBJ2-3; d_call: .; v_call: TRBV29-1; cdr3_nt: TGCAGCGTTGAAATCACAGATACGCAGTATTTT; cdr3_aa: CSVEITDTQYF
clone_size: .; j_call: TRBJ2-2; d_call: .; v_call: TRBV19; cdr3_nt: TGTGCCAGTAGTCCGGAGGTGGACGCGAACACCGGGGAGCTGTTTTTT; cdr3_aa: CASSPEVDANTGELFF
clone_size: .; j_call: TRBJ1-2; d_call: .; v_call: TRBV27; cdr3_nt: TGTGCCAGCAGTTTATCCAGGGCTACTAACTATGGCTACACCTTC; cdr3_aa: CASSLSRATNYGYTF
clone_size: .; j_call: TRBJ2-7; d_call: TRBD2; v_call: TRBV7-2; cdr3_nt: TGTGCCAGCAGCTTAGCTAATAGCGGGGGCCTTTCCTACGAGCAGTACTTC; cdr3_aa: CASSLANSGGLSYEQYF
clone_size: .; j_call: TRBJ2-5; d_call: .; v_call: TRBV7-2; cdr3_nt: TGTGCCAGCAGCTATCAGCCTCAAGAGACCCAGTACTTC; cdr3_aa: CASSYQPQETQYF
clone_size: .; j_call: TRBJ2-1; d_call: .; v_call: TRBV2; cdr3_nt: TGTGCCAGCAGACCTCGGACGGCCTACAATGAGCAGTTCTTC; cdr3_aa: CASRPRTAYNEQFF
clone_size: .; j_call: TRBJ2-2; d_call: TRBD2; v_call: TRBV11-2; cdr3_nt: TGTGCCAGCAGCTTAGAGACTAGCGGGGGCACGCGCACCGGGGAGCTGTTTTTT; cdr3_aa: CASSLETSGGTRTGELFF
clone_size: .; j_call: TRBJ1-2; d_call: TRBD1; v_call: TRBV2; cdr3_nt: TGTGCCAGCAACCCGACAGGGTTTGAGGGCTACACCTTC; cdr3_aa: CASNPTGFEGYTF
clone_size: .; j_call: TRBJ1-5; d_call: .; v_call: TRBV28; cdr3_nt: TGTGCCAGCAGTTCGGGGAATCAGCCCCAGCATTTT; cdr3_aa: CASSSGNQPQHF